Here is one T cell receptor beta chain with its context. Its antigen is not identified. This sample is part of a study of T cell repertoires in cytomegalovirus infection. Study-wide findings and caveats: HLA-C-restricted CMV-specific TCR beta clonotypes were dominant in the ex vivo response.

There are 15 residues in the CDR3. The germline CDR1 and CDR2 sequences are MNHNS and SASEGT. V shed 0 bases and J shed 3 bases, with 9 bases lying between them. TCRdb fed the reads into MiXCR, producing one record per CDR3 protein. Of approximately 50,000 distinct CDR3 sequences in the sample, roughly 21% were seen once. The genes are TRBV6-1 and TRBJ2-1; D possibly corresponds to TRBD1 (6 bases). Sample: CD8+ T cells from cultured PBMCs, taken from culture after CMV antigen stimulation. The receptor comes from a human donor in good health (CMV status not recorded). Some clones in this sample may be carry-over from other donors' samples. For the CDR3, the DNA is TGTGCCAGCAGTGAAGCGGACAGTGACTACAATGAGCAGTTCTTC. Translation gives CASSEADSDYNEQFF.